These 17 T cell receptor beta chains came from one sample sequenced in a study of chemoradiotherapy in HPV16-positive cancers. Libraries were prepared by immunoSEQ multiplex PCR; TCRdb keeps only in-frame clonotypes and omits some of them. The data show some 610 clones, with 80% seen just once and around 12% held by the top ten. Here the sequenced sample was tumor tissue, taken from a patient who underwent chemoradiotherapy. The source is a human donor with HPV-associated anogenital cancer.

Regarding this clone: The same CDR3 can be traced to other DNA sequences in this sample. CDR3: CASSDRGYEQYF. The CDR3 nucleotides are TGTGCCAGCAGTGATAGAGGCTACGAGCAGTACTTC. V gene TRBV2 combines with J gene TRBJ2-7; no clear D. The V gene's germline CDR1 is SNHLY and CDR2 FYNNEI. The V and J ends lost 3 bases and 3 bases respectively, with 6 bases between them. The CDR3 covers 12 residues. The full variable domain, with the rest looked up from reference TRBV2 and TRBJ2-7, is EPEVTQTPSHQVTQMGQEVILRCVPISNHLYFYWYRQILGQKVEFLVSFYNNEISEKSEIFDDQFSVERPDGSNFTLKIRSTKLEDSAMYFCASSDRGYEQYFGPGTRLTVT.

DNA for the CDR3: TGTGCCAGCAGCAAAGACCCTACAGGACCCTACACCCTACAATTCTACAATGAGCAGTTCTTC. This codes for CASSKDPTGPYTLQFYNEQFF. V and J are TRBV21-1 and TRBJ2-1; the table's D call of TRBD1 was not tested on the DNA. TRBV21-1 is an annotated pseudogene. The CDR3 contains 21 residues.

This clone turned up a few times. The gene calls are TRBV7-2 and TRBJ1-5; D call uncertain. V was cut by 2 bases and J by 1 base, with 9 bases left in between. Germline CDR1 and CDR2: SGHTA and FQGNSA. This CDR3 is built from 15 residues. The CDR3 region has the DNA TGTGCCAGCAGCTTAACCGTGGGGAGCAATCAGCCCCAGCATTTT. Translation gives CASSLTVGSNQPQHF.

The chain links TRBV5-6 to TRBJ2-3; tentatively, D is TRBD1 (6 bases). CDR1 SGHDT and CDR2 YYEEEE come from the germline V gene. Deletions cut 2 bases from V and 1 base from J, with 11 bases between. The CDR3 has 15 residues. The chain's CDR3 is CASSFLEGGTDTQYF. In DNA form, the CDR3 reads TGTGCCAGCAGCTTTTTAGAGGGGGGCACAGATACGCAGTATTTT.

This chain joins TRBV9 and TRBJ2-1; D is unclear. Germline assignment: CDR1 SGDLS and CDR2 YYNGEE. Trimming took 4 bases from V and 10 from J, leaving 15 bases between them. The CDR3 length is 13 residues. The CDR3 sequence is CASSPSTSAEQFF. DNA of the CDR3: TGTGCCAGCAGCCCCTCGACTTCGGCGGAGCAGTTCTTC.

This clone has a handful of counts. The chain uses TRBV19 and TRBJ2-1; perhaps TRBD1 as D (5 bases). The CDR3 totals 15 residues. Germline CDR1 and CDR2: LNHDA and SQIVND (reference sequence). Trimming removed 4 bases at V and 7 bases at J, with 17 bases between. In DNA form, the CDR3 reads TGTGCCAGTAGTAAAGGGGTGACAGTCTGGAATGAGCAGTTCTTC. It yields the protein CASSKGVTVWNEQFF.

The gene calls are TRBV19 and TRBJ2-7; 9 bases agree with TRBD2. J gave up 4 bases and V 6 bases, and 7 bases lay outside the gene matches. CDR3 length equals 14 residues. Germline CDR1 reads LNHDA; CDR2 reads SQIVND (reference sequence). This CDR3 reads CASSQVGLAYEQYF. CDR3 DNA sequence: TGTGCCAGTAGCCAGGTTGGACTAGCGTACGAGCAGTACTTC.

The V and J genes are TRBV11-2 and TRBJ1-1; TRBD1 might be the D (5 bases). CDR3 length equals 15 residues. Trimming left V 4 bases short and J 5 bases short, with 17 bases between. Germline lookup yields CDR1 SGHAT and CDR2 FQNNGV. The CDR3 loop reads CASSSSLRGDTEAFF. CDR3 DNA sequence: TGTGCCAGCAGCTCATCCCTAAGGGGAGATACTGAAGCTTTCTTT.

This chain links TRBV9 with TRBJ1-1; 7 bases agree with TRBD1. Germline V CDR1 and CDR2: SGDLS, YYNGEE. The V segment lost 3 bases and the J segment 3 bases; nucleotides outside the gene matches: 5. The length of the CDR3 is 14 residues. Here the CDR3 reads CASSAGQWDTEAFF. The CDR3 DNA sequence: TGTGCCAGCAGCGCGGGACAGTGGGACACTGAAGCTTTCTTT.

This chain uses TRBV6-5 with TRBJ1-3; tentatively, D is TRBD1 (5 bases). Trimming pared 2 bases from V and 9 bases from J, leaving 14 bases between. Germline V lookup: CDR1 MNHEY, CDR2 SVGAGI. The CDR3 consists of 14 residues. CDR3: CASSYAGGEPTIYF. The CDR3 region has the DNA TGTGCCAGCAGTTACGCCGGGGGAGAGCCCACCATATATTTT.

The J gene is TRBJ2-7, the V gene TRBV5-6, with TRBD2 identical over 10 bases. The germline V gene has CDR1 SGHDT and CDR2 YYEEEE. V lost 2 bases to trimming and J lost 3 bases; unmatched junction nucleotides: 5. This CDR3 has 15 amino acids. The DNA for the CDR3 is TGTGCCAGCAGCTTTCTAGCGGGAGATGTCTACGAGCAGTACTTC. Translating gives CASSFLAGDVYEQYF.

The chain links TRBV7-9 to TRBJ1-2; TRBD1 matches at 8 bases. Germline V gives CDR1 SEHNR, CDR2 FQNEAQ (reference sequence). Trimming at V came to 4 bases and at J to 4 bases, leaving 17 bases not matched to a gene. The CDR3 has 18 residues. Here the CDR3 DNA reads TGTGCCAGCAGCTCAATCCGGGACAGGATCACATCACTCTATGGCTACACCTTC. Protein product: CASSSIRDRITSLYGYTF.

The rearrangement joins TRBV30 to TRBJ1-6; tentative D call: TRBD1 (5 bases). V lost 0 bases and J 7 bases, leaving 10 bases between the germline ends. The length of the CDR3 is 14 residues. Germline V gives CDR1 GTSNPN, CDR2 SVGIG (reference sequence). CDR3 amino acids: CAWSVGRANSPLHF. The CDR3 DNA follows: TGTGCCTGGAGTGTAGGCAGGGCAAATTCACCCCTCCACTTT.

The V call is TRBV2, the J call TRBJ1-2; D perhaps matches TRBD1 (6 bases). Looked up from germline, CDR1 is SNHLY and CDR2 is FYNNEI. V was cut by 6 bases and J by 5 bases, with 13 bases left in between. This CDR3 spans 13 amino acids. CDR3 in DNA: TGTGCCAGCAGCACAGGGTTTTATTATGGCTACACCTTC. This codes for CASSTGFYYGYTF.

This clone came up a few times. The V gene is TRBV4-1, the J gene TRBJ2-3; tentatively, D is TRBD1 (6 bases). The germline V and J ends were trimmed by 2 bases and 5 bases, with 8 bases remaining between them. The CDR3 is made up of 13 amino acids. Germline V lookup: CDR1 MGHRA, CDR2 YSYEKL. CDR3: CASSQTTGDTQYF. The CDR3 region has the DNA TGCGCCAGCAGCCAAACGACAGGAGATACGCAGTATTTT.

Only a few counts were recorded for this clone. The rearrangement uses TRBV21-1 and TRBJ1-5; TRBD1, as called in the table, went unchecked against the DNA. TRBV21-1 is classified as a pseudogene. The CDR3 is 17 residues long. Here the CDR3 DNA reads TGTGCCAGCAGCAAAGGGGGACAGGGGGATAGCAATCAGCCCCAGCATTTT. Amino acid sequence: CASSKGGQGDSNQPQHF.

This sequence joins TRBV27 and TRBJ1-6; D is perhaps TRBD1 (5 bases). CDR1 and CDR2 (germline): MNHEY, SMNVEV (reference sequence). V lost 6 bases and J lost 7, with 16 bases in between. The CDR3 is 15 amino acids. The CDR3 bases are TGTGCCAGCAGCGGACCTGACAGAACAAATTCACCCCTCCACTTT. It specifies CASSGPDRTNSPLHF.